The 26 T cell receptor beta chains in this list originate from one sample, sequenced in a study of T cells in Graves' hyperthyroidism and ophthalmopathy. Authors of the study amplified TCR beta CDR3 regions from RNA transcripts. The primer set for the first-round RT-PCR of the TCR CDR3 was HTBI. One entry per CDR3 protein, called by TCRdb with MiXCR from the multiplex PCR reads. The table has some 570,000 distinct CDR3 sequences, 17% seen once. Specimen: blood. Receptor source: a woman aged 18-35 years with Graves' ophthalmopathy.

V and J are TRBV28 and TRBJ1-1; D might be TRBD1 (6 bases). This CDR3 spans 14 amino acids. The V and J ends lost 3 bases and 5 bases respectively, with 13 bases between them. CDR1 is MDHEN, CDR2 SYDVKM, per germline. The CDR3 coding sequence is TGTGCCAGCAGTTTTGGGGGGGGCTGGACTGAAGCTTTCTTT. It specifies CASSFGGGWTEAFF. Complete variable domain (other parts from reference TRBV28 and TRBJ1-1): DVKVTQSSRYLVKRTGEKVFLECVQDMDHENMFWYRQDPGLGLRLIYFSYDVKMKEKGDIPEGYSVSREKKERFSLILESASTNQTSMYLCASSFGGGWTEAFFGQGTRLTVV.

This clonotype was detected ten times or more. This chain joins TRBV30 and TRBJ1-2; 7 positions match TRBD1. J gave up 4 bases and V 2 bases, and 4 bases lay outside the gene matches. Germline V gene lookup returns CDR1 GTSNPN and CDR2 SVGIG (reference sequence). The CDR3 contains 13 residues. CDR3 loop: CAWSLQGFYGYTF. Written as DNA, the CDR3 is TGTGCCTGGAGTTTACAGGGGTTCTATGGCTACACCTTC.

This clonotype was detected many times. The chain has TRBV2 and TRBJ1-5; D may be TRBD1 (6 bases). This CDR3 comprises 15 residues. V lost 2 bases to trimming and J lost 7 bases, with 15 bases between them. The germline CDR1 and CDR2 sequences are SNHLY and FYNNEI. The DNA for the CDR3 is TGTGCCAGCAGTGAAAACAGGGTGATAGACCAGCCCCAGCATTTT. Protein product: CASSENRVIDQPQHF.

In this sample, this clonotype turned up many times. V gene TRBV12-3 or TRBV12-4 combines with J gene TRBJ1-2; 7 nucleotides line up with TRBD1. The CDR3 contains 17 residues. With 4 bases clipped from V and 3 bases from J, the junction kept 14 bases outside the gene matches. This chain's CDR3 is CASSSPLGTAPDYGYTF. The CDR3 DNA reads as TGTGCCAGCAGTTCCCCCCTCGGGACAGCGCCTGACTATGGCTACACCTTC.

The rearrangement joins TRBV5-1 to TRBJ2-1; the match to TRBD2 covers 11 bases. This CDR3 contains 16 residues. Germline V lookup: CDR1 SGHRS, CDR2 YFSETQ. V lost 0 bases to trimming and J lost 7 bases; unmatched junction nucleotides: 6. The CDR3 loop is CASSLARLAGGNEQFF. The CDR3 DNA reads as TGCGCCAGCAGCTTGGCTCGCCTAGCGGGGGGAAATGAGCAGTTCTTC. Supplemented by reference TRBV5-1 and TRBJ2-1, the full variable domain reads KAGVTQTPRYLIKTRGQQVTLSCSPISGHRSVSWYQQTPGQGLQFLFEYFSETQRNKGNFPGRFSGRQFSNSRSEMNVSTLELGDSALYLCASSLARLAGGNEQFFGPGTRLTVL.

This clonotype was counted many times. This chain links TRBV6-2 or TRBV6-3 with TRBJ1-3; D uncertain. The V end lost 6 bases, the J end lost 3 bases, and 15 bases lay between the germline ends. The CDR3 covers 15 residues. CDR1 is MNHEY and CDR2 is SVGEGT in the germline V gene. The CDR3 protein is CASSTQPGYGNTIYF. In DNA form, the CDR3 reads TGTGCCAGCAGCACCCAGCCGGGGTATGGAAACACCATATATTTT.

In its sample, this clonotype was seen once. The J gene is TRBJ2-7, the V gene TRBV19; TRBD1 aligns across 8 bases. The V and J ends lost 10 bases and 3 bases, in that order; junction bases with no gene match: 8. This CDR3 is built from 13 residues. Germline values: CDR1 LNHDA, CDR2 SQIVND (reference sequence). In DNA, the CDR3 is TGTGCCACCTCAGCCGGGACAGGCTACGAGCAGTACTTC. It is translated as CATSAGTGYEQYF.

This clonotype occurred many times. The chain's CDR3 is CASSLAAASGSVDEQFF. The CDR3 DNA follows: TGTGCCAGCAGTTTAGCCGCCGCTAGCGGGAGCGTCGATGAGCAGTTCTTC. The chain combines TRBV12-3 or TRBV12-4 with TRBJ2-1; 10 bases fit TRBD2. J was trimmed by 8 bases and V by 0 bases; bases with no gene match: 10. The CDR3 contains 17 residues.

This clonotype was detected ten times or more. This sequence joins TRBV7-2 and TRBJ1-4; 12 nucleotides align to TRBD1. Trimming took 6 bases from V and 4 from J; bases not matched to a gene: 6. CDR3 length: 16 amino acids. CDR1 and CDR2 (germline): SGHTA, FQGNSA. CDR3 DNA sequence: TGTGCCAGCAGTACCGGGACAGGGGGCATTAATGAAAAACTGTTTTTT. Translation: CASSTGTGGINEKLFF. Full variable domain (remainder filled in from reference TRBV7-2 and TRBJ1-4): GAGVSQSPSNKVTEKGKDVELRCDPISGHTALYWYRQSLGQGLEFLIYFQGNSAPDKSGLPSDRFSAERTGGSVSTLTIQRTQQEDSAVYLCASSTGTGGINEKLFFGSGTQLSVL.

This clonotype was observed many times. The CDR3 nucleotides are TGTGCCAGCTCAGGGACGGCGAACACTGAAGCTTTCTTT. It encodes CASSGTANTEAFF. The V call is TRBV2, the J call TRBJ1-1, with D maybe TRBD1 (5 bases). The CDR3 consists of 13 residues. Germline V CDR1 and CDR2: SNHLY, FYNNEI. V was shortened by 8 bases and J by 1 base, with 11 bases between the two germline ends.

The rearrangement joins TRBV28 to TRBJ2-3; 13 nucleotides agree with TRBD2. The V gene's germline CDR1 is MDHEN and CDR2 SYDVKM. Trimming cost V 6 bases and J 0 bases; bases outside gene matches: 6. The CDR3 totals 17 residues. The CDR3 region has the DNA TGTGCCAGCAGACCTCCGGGACTAGCGGGAAGCACAGATACGCAGTATTTT. Translating it yields CASRPPGLAGSTDTQYF.

The chain carries TRBV6-1 and TRBJ2-4; weak D call: TRBD2 (6 bases). The CDR3 is 15 amino acids. The germline gives CDR1 MNHNS, CDR2 SASEGT. With 9 bases removed from V and 0 bases from J, the gap between germline ends came to 15 bases. CDR3 protein: CASRMDYLAKNIQYF. As DNA, the CDR3 is TGTGCCAGTAGAATGGACTATCTAGCCAAAAACATTCAGTACTTC.

Concerning this clonotype itself: A read error may be the cause here, since a much bigger clone is one base away. The chain carries TRBV28 and TRBJ1-3; tentatively, D is TRBD1 (5 bases). V lost 6 bases and J lost 4, with 13 bases in between. This CDR3 is 14 amino acids long. Per germline, CDR1 MDHEN and CDR2 SYDVKM. CDR3 residues: CASRSGAAGNTIYF. CDR3 nucleotide sequence: TGTGCCAGCAGATCCGGGGCAGCCGGAAACACCATATATTTT.

This clonotype has a count of ten or more. The genes are TRBV7-9 and TRBJ2-1; 12 bases agree with TRBD2. Per the germline V gene, CDR1 is SEHNR and CDR2 is FQNEAQ (reference sequence). The V gene end was trimmed by 4 bases and the J gene end by 8 bases; junction bases not matched to a gene: 15. The CDR3 is 18 residues long. The CDR3 here is CASSSLDFSSGRAYEQFF. The CDR3, as DNA: TGTGCCAGCAGCTCGCTCGACTTCTCTAGCGGGAGGGCCTATGAGCAGTTCTTC.

J is TRBJ1-6 and V is TRBV13; 7 positions match TRBD1. The ends lost 6 bases at V and 5 bases at J; junction bases unmatched: 7. This CDR3 contains 15 residues. The germline V gene has CDR1 PRHDT and CDR2 FYEKMQ (reference sequence). The CDR3 coding sequence is TGTGCCAGCAGTCGACAGGGAAAGAATAATTCACCCCTCCACTTT. Translated: CASSRQGKNNSPLHF.

This clonotype was seen repeatedly, ten times or more. The chain uses TRBV28 and TRBJ1-2, with TRBD1 matching 8 bases. Germline V lookup: CDR1 MDHEN, CDR2 SYDVKM. The CDR3 is 12 residues long. V lost 7 bases and J lost 9; bases outside the gene matches: 7. The chain's CDR3 is CASIGTGARYTF. The CDR3, as DNA: TGTGCCAGCATCGGGACAGGAGCTCGCTACACCTTC.

The chain joins TRBV28 to TRBJ1-1; perhaps TRBD1 as D (5 bases). Germline V gene lookup returns CDR1 MDHEN and CDR2 SYDVKM. This CDR3 has 12 residues. Deletions cut 10 bases from V and 5 bases from J, with 14 bases between. The CDR3 loop reads CATTGGPTEAFF. The CDR3 nucleotides are TGTGCCACCACAGGAGGGCCGACTGAAGCTTTCTTT.

This clonotype was seen more than once but under ten times. V and J are TRBV5-1 and TRBJ2-3; 11 nucleotides agree with TRBD2. The CDR3 totals 15 residues. J gave up 4 bases and V 4 bases, and 5 bases lay outside the gene matches. The germline gives CDR1 SGHRS, CDR2 YFSETQ. CDR3 nucleotides: TGCGCCAGCAGCGTACTAGCGGGAGAACCAGATACGCAGTATTTT. Amino acids: CASSVLAGEPDTQYF.

This clonotype was seen a handful of times. The chain joins TRBV7-9 to TRBJ2-7, with D possibly matching TRBD2 (6 bases). In germline, CDR1 is SEHNR, CDR2 FQNEAQ (reference sequence). This CDR3 is 13 amino acids long. Trimming left V 5 bases short and J 5 bases short, with 13 bases between. CDR3 residues: CASSPARENEQYF. The CDR3 nucleotides are TGTGCCAGCAGCCCAGCTCGGGAGAACGAGCAGTACTTC.

The rearrangement joins TRBV6-1 to TRBJ2-1; D tentatively fits TRBD1 or TRBD2 (6 bases each). The CDR3 length is 16 residues. CDR1 and CDR2 from the germline V gene are MNHNS and SASEGT. V gave up 5 bases and J gave up 10 bases, with 24 bases separating them. The CDR3 DNA reads as TGTGCCAGCAGTCCCCGACCGGGACACGGCGCGGGGGAGCAGTTCTTC. Protein sequence: CASSPRPGHGAGEQFF.

This sequence joins TRBV5-6 and TRBJ2-5, with unresolved D. The CDR3 is made up of 14 amino acids. Germline V CDR1 and CDR2: SGHDT, YYEEEE. Trimming cost V 1 base and J 4 bases, with 11 bases left between them. The CDR3 bases are TGTGCCAGCAGCTTGCTTGCCTTAGGAGAGACCCAGTACTTC. Protein sequence: CASSLLALGETQYF.

This rearrangement joins TRBV3-1 to TRBJ1-2; D is possibly TRBD1 (5 bases). The germline CDR1 and CDR2 sequences are LGHDT and YNNKEL (reference sequence). V was shortened by 0 bases and J by 8 bases, with 19 bases between the two germline ends. The CDR3 runs 16 residues. The CDR3 here is CASSQDLQGEVGGYTF. In DNA, the CDR3 is TGTGCCAGCAGCCAAGACCTGCAGGGTGAGGTTGGGGGCTACACCTTC.

This clonotype has a count of ten or more. This sequence joins TRBV7-3 and TRBJ1-6, with no clear D. The CDR3 is 12 amino acids. From germline, CDR1 is SGHTA and CDR2 FQGTGA. V gave up 3 bases and J gave up 9 bases, with 6 bases separating them. The CDR3 DNA is TGTGCCAGCAGCTTCGGGTTTTCACCCCTCCACTTT. This encodes CASSFGFSPLHF.

This clonotype occurred a few times. This rearrangement joins TRBV19 to TRBJ2-4; 11 bases map to TRBD1. The V segment lost 1 base and the J segment 8 bases; nucleotides outside the gene matches: 7. Germline lookup yields CDR1 LNHDA and CDR2 SQIVND (reference sequence). The CDR3 is 16 residues long. CDR3 loop: CASSIAGQGAGDIQYF. The CDR3, as DNA: TGTGCCAGTAGTATAGCAGGACAGGGGGCTGGGGACATTCAGTACTTC.

The V call is TRBV4-1, the J call TRBJ1-5; D is ambiguous. CDR3 size: 17 residues. V gave up 0 bases and J gave up 0 bases, with 12 bases separating them. Per the germline V gene, CDR1 is MGHRA and CDR2 is YSYEKL. CDR3 sequence reads: CASSQDRRQNSNQPQHF. The CDR3 DNA sequence: TGCGCCAGCAGCCAAGATCGGCGGCAGAATAGCAATCAGCCCCAGCATTTT.

This clonotype showed up many times. The chain has TRBV28 and TRBJ2-7; D may match TRBD1 or TRBD2 (5 bases each). The CDR3 is 14 amino acids. Trimming removed 7 bases at V and 2 bases at J, with 15 bases between. CDR1 is MDHEN and CDR2 is SYDVKM in the germline V gene. CDR3 coding DNA: TGTGCCAGCACCTTGGGGGTTTGGACCTACGAGCAGTACTTC. Amino acid sequence: CASTLGVWTYEQYF.